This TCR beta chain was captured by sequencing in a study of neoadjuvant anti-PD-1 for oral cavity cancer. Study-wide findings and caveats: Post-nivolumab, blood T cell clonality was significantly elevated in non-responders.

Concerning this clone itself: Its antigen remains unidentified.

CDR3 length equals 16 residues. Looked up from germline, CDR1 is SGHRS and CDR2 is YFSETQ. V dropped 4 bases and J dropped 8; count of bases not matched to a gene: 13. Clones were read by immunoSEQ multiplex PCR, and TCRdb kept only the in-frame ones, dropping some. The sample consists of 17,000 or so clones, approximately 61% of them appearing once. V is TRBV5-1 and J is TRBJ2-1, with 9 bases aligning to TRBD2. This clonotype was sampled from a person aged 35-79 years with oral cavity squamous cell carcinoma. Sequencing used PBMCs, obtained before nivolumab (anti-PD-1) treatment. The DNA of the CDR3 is TGCGCCAGCAGCGCCCGAAGGCTAGCGGGAACCCATGAGCAGTTCTTC. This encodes CASSARRLAGTHEQFF.